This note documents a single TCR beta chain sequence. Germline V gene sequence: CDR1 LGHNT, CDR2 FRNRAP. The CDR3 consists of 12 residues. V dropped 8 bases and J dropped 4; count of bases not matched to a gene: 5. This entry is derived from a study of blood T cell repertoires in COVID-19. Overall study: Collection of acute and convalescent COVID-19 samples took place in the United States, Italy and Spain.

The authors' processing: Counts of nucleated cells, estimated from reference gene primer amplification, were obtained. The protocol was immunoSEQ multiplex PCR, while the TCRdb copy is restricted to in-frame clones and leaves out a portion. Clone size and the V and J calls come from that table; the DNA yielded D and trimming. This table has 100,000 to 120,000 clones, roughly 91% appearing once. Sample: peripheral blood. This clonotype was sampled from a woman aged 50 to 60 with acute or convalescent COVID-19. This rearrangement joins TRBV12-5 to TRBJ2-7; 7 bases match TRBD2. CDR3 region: CASPSGVYEQYF. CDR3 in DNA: TGTGCTAGTCCTAGCGGAGTGTACGAGCAGTACTTC.